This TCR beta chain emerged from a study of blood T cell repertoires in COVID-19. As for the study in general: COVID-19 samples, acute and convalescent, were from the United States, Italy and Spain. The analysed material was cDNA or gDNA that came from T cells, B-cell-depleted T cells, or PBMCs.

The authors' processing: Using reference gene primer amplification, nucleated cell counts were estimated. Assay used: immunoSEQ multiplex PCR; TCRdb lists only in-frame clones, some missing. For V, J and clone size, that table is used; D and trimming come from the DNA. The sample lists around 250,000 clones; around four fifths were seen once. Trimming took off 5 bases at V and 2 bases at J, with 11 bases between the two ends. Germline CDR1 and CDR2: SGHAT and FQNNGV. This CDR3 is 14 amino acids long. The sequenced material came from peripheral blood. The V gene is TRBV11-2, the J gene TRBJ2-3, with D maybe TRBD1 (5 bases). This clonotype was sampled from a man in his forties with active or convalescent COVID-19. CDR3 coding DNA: TGTGCCAGCAGCCCCGGACAACTCACAGATACGCAGTATTTT. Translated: CASSPGQLTDTQYF.